This TCR beta chain was captured by sequencing in a study of cytomegalovirus exposure and HLA in healthy donors. Study results and limitations: A later analysis showed TCR association rates differing by HLA locus, peaking at DRB1 and lowest at HLA-C. Prediction of most subjects' HLA-A and HLA-B alleles by TCR beta sequences was reportedly accurate. A previous analysis found most TCR beta V segments productive roughly 90% or roughly 30% of the time.

Note on this clone: Its antigen is unidentified.

In the PCR, 60 Vbeta and 13 Jbeta primers were used. Profiled with immunoSEQ multiplex PCR; TCRdb holds only in-frame clones, not every one. The sample lists more than 90,000 clones; 70% to 80% were seen once. Germline CDR1 is SGHNT and CDR2 is YENEEA. The CDR3 contains 16 residues. V dropped 5 bases and J dropped 1; count of bases not matched to a gene: 9. The sample consisted of PBMCs. The chain carries TRBV11-3 and TRBJ1-2; 8 nucleotides agree with TRBD1. The sequence was collected from a man aged 50 or older in good health and CMV-seropositive. In nucleotides, the CDR3 is TGTGCCAGCAGCCTGGGACAGGTCGACATTAACTATGGCTACACCTTC. Protein: CASSLGQVDINYGYTF.